This T cell receptor (beta chain) appears in the sequencing data of a study of T cells in Graves' hyperthyroidism and ophthalmopathy. This clonotype has just a few counts. Thyroid ultrasound, orbital computed tomography, clinical symptoms, and serum thyroxine and TRAb underpinned diagnoses. TCR beta CDR3 region amplification was performed from RNA transcripts. The TCR CDR3 first-round RT-PCR relied on the HTBI primer set. Via MiXCR, TCRdb re-called the multiplex PCR reads, giving one row per CDR3 protein. This table holds 300,000 to 450,000 distinct CDR3 sequences, more than 12% found once. The junction had 14 bases not matched to a gene; V was cut back by 6 bases and J by 6 bases. CDR1 is DFQATT, CDR2 SNEGSKA, per germline (reference sequence). The length of the CDR3 is 15 residues.

The chain carries TRBV20-1 and TRBJ2-1; 7 bases line up with TRBD2. This clonotype was obtained from a woman aged 25-40 years with Graves' ophthalmopathy. The sample comprised blood. The CDR3 sequence: CSAPVAQGGFNEQFF. CDR3 DNA sequence: TGCAGTGCACCGGTCGCCCAGGGAGGGTTCAATGAGCAGTTCTTC.